One T cell receptor (beta chain) is described in this entry. Using immunoSEQ multiplex PCR, the repertoire was profiled, and TCRdb retains in-frame clones only, with some absent. The table includes more than 550,000 clones, under 95% detected once. This sample was taken from a study of shared clonotypes between healthy human individuals. CD45RO-negative, CCR7-selected cells formed the naive CD8 fraction, which excluded terminally differentiated effector memory CD45RA+ cells. Sequenced: naive CD8+ T cells sorted from blood. This sequence originates from a man aged 30-40 years in good health.

This CDR3 is CASSGTQRQDTQYF. In DNA, the CDR3 is TGTGCCAGCAGCGGGACCCAGAGACAGGATACGCAGTATTTT. The V call is TRBV9, the J call TRBJ2-3, with D maybe TRBD1 (5 bases). The CDR3 contains 14 residues. Between the trimmed V and J ends, which lost 3 bases and 6 bases, there was a span of 14 bases. Per germline, CDR1 SGDLS and CDR2 YYNGEE.